This TCR beta chain was obtained from a study of blood T cell repertoires in COVID-19. Study in general: Specimens from acute and convalescent COVID-19 originated in the United States, Italy and Spain.

The study recruited people aged roughly 18 to 95 years across approximately 25 US areas. J lost 6 bases, V lost 5 bases, and 7 bases had no gene match. The CDR3 is made up of 15 amino acids. Germline assignment: CDR1 LGHNA and CDR2 YSLEER. Original processing notes: Estimated nucleated cell counts came from reference gene primer amplification. Sequenced by immunoSEQ multiplex PCR; TCRdb stores in-frame clones only, minus some. That table furnishes V, J and clone size, whereas the DNA furnished D and trimming. This sample yields 350,000 to 500,000 clones, of which roughly 84% are seen a single time; 1.4% belongs to the top ten.

This clonotype was sampled from a woman under 30 who had been exposed to COVID-19. Sequenced input: PBMCs or T cells enriched from blood (not recorded which). The rearrangement joins TRBV4-3 to TRBJ1-5, with 10 nucleotides matching TRBD1. CDR3 sequence (DNA): TGCGCCAGCAGCTGGGACAGGGGAGGTGCTCAGCCCCAGCATTTT. Its protein is CASSWDRGGAQPQHF.